This T cell receptor (beta chain) was sequenced during a study of T cells in Graves' hyperthyroidism and ophthalmopathy. Authors of the study amplified TCR beta CDR3 regions from RNA transcripts. Carried out on the TCR CDR3, a first-round RT-PCR used the HTBI primer set. In TCRdb, the multiplex PCR reads were re-called with MiXCR into one record per CDR3 protein. Of more than 550,000 distinct CDR3 sequences in the sample, approximately 15% were seen once. The TCR originated in a man aged 50-60 years with Graves' hyperthyroidism. The source material was blood.

CDR3 loop: CASSQDFKGPRNSPLHF. The DNA of the CDR3 is TGTGCCAGCAGCCAAGACTTCAAAGGGCCCAGGAATTCACCCCTCCACTTT. The rearrangement uses TRBV3-1 and TRBJ1-6, with D uncertain. The germline gives CDR1 LGHDT, CDR2 YNNKEL (reference sequence). Trimming left V 0 bases short and J 7 bases short, with 16 bases between. The length of the CDR3 is 17 residues.